This TCR beta chain was recorded in a study of vaccination and CD4 T cells after COVID-19. Study overall: The post-vaccine samples came a median approximately 73 days after dose two (range 14 to 241). General study points: A nonsignificant rise from roughly 22 to 38 was seen in the median number of SARS-CoV-2-reactive clonotypes.

With respect to this clonotype: No antigen is known for it.

As to treatment: approximately nine-day PBMC culture with coronavirus spike peptide pools or control peptides (ViraFEST assay). Every well contained some 2 million PBMCs, which were grown with about 9.3 IU/ml IL-2 and 9 to 10 ug/ml peptide pools. The CDR3 covers 19 residues. J lost 9 bases, V lost 6 bases, and 22 bases had no gene match. Germline CDR1 is MNHNS and CDR2 is SASEGT. At the Johns Hopkins FTIC core, DNA taken from cultured CD4+ T cells was sequenced by way of the Oncomine TCR Beta short-read assay. A single record per CDR3 protein comes from TCRdb applying MiXCR to the PCR reads. Of some 16,000 distinct CDR3 sequences in the sample, around half were seen once.

The chain joins TRBV6-1 to TRBJ1-6, with 8 bases aligning to TRBD1. Sequenced material: CD4+ T cells from blood, cultured in vitro, taken before SARS-CoV-2 vaccination. This receptor was taken from a human donor who had recovered from COVID-19. The CDR3, as DNA: TGTGCCAGCAGCTCCGGACAGGGCCTAAGTTCGACTAGATTTTCACCCCTCCACTTT. Its translation is CASSSGQGLSSTRFSPLHF.